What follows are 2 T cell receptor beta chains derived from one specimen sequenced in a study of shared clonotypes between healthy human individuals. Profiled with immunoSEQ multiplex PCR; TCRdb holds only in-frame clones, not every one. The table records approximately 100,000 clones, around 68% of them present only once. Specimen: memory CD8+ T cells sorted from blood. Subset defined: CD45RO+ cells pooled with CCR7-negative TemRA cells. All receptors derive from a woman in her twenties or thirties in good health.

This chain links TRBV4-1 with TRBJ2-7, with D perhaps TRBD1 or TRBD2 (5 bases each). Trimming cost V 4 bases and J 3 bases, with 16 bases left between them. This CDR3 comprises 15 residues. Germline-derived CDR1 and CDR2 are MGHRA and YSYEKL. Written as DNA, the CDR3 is TGCGCCAGCAGCCGATATTCCGGGGCCAACTACGAGCAGTACTTC. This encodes CASSRYSGANYEQYF.

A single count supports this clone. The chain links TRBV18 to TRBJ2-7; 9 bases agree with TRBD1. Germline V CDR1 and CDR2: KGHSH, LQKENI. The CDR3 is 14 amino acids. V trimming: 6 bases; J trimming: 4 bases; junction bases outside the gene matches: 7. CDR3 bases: TGTGCCAGCTCGCCGGCGACAGGGGGGTACGAGCAGTACTTC. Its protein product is CASSPATGGYEQYF.